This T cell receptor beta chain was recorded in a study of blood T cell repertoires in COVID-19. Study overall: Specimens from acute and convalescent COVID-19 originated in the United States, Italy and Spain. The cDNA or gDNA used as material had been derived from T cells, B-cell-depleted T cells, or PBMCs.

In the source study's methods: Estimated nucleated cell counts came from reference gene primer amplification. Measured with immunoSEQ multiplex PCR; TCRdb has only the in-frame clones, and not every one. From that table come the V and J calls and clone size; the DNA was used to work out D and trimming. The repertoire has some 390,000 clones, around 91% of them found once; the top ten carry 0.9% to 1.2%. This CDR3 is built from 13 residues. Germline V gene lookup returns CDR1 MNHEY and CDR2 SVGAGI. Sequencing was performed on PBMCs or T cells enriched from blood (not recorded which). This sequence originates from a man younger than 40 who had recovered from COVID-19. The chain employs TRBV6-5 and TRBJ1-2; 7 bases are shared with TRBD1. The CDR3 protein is CAAGGGGVYGYTF. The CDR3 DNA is TGTGCAGCGGGCGGAGGGGGCGTCTATGGCTACACCTTC.